One sample yielded the 12 T cell receptor beta chains listed below, sequenced in a study of blood T cell repertoires in COVID-19. Only in-frame clones appear in the TCRdb table, and some are missing; sequencing was by immunoSEQ multiplex PCR. Of about 210,000 clones listed, under 90% are singletons. Sequencing input: PBMCs or T cells enriched from blood (not recorded which). These receptors were collected from a woman in her forties or fifties with acute COVID-19.

The chain joins TRBV12-5 to TRBJ2-6; 9 bases match TRBD2. CDR1 LGHNT and CDR2 FRNRAP come from the germline V gene. The CDR3 contains 15 residues. The junction had 3 bases not matched to a gene; V was cut back by 1 base and J by 8 bases. This CDR3 is CASGLGAGGSNVLTF. CDR3 coding DNA: TGTGCTAGTGGTTTGGGAGCGGGGGGATCCAACGTCCTGACTTTC.

This sequence joins TRBV2 and TRBJ2-4, with D tentatively TRBD1 (6 bases). CDR3 length: 14 amino acids. The germline V gene has CDR1 SNHLY and CDR2 FYNNEI. Between the trimmed V and J ends, which lost 7 bases and 6 bases, there was a span of 16 bases. The CDR3: CASKGTFLGNIQYF. The CDR3 DNA follows: TGTGCCAGCAAAGGGACATTTTTGGGAAACATTCAGTACTTC.

The V gene is TRBV7-8, the J gene TRBJ2-3; perhaps TRBD2 as D (5 bases). The CDR3 runs 13 residues. Germline V gene data show CDR1 as SGHVS and CDR2 as FQNEAQ. Trimming stripped 10 bases from V and 3 bases from J, with 14 bases between. For the CDR3, the DNA is TGTGCCACCCAGGAGGTCGAAACAGATACGCAGTATTTT. Its protein product is CATQEVETDTQYF.

The chain employs TRBV7-2 and TRBJ2-2; 9 nucleotides match TRBD2. The CDR3 is 16 residues long. CDR1 and CDR2 (germline): SGHTA, FQGNSA. The V gene end was trimmed by 1 base and the J gene end by 7 bases; junction bases not matched to a gene: 7. The DNA of the CDR3 is TGTGCCAGCAGCTTAGTGGCGGGAGGGCAGAGCGGGGAGCTGTTTTTT. This codes for CASSLVAGGQSGELFF.

This clone was seen a handful of times. The chain combines TRBV6-6 with TRBJ1-6; a possible D gene is TRBD1 (5 bases). Germline CDR1 and CDR2: MNHNY and SVGAGI (reference sequence). The CDR3 contains 15 residues. Trimming shortened V by 5 bases and J by 4 bases, and 12 bases separated the two germline ends. The CDR3 loop reads CASSPGTQYNSPLHF. DNA of the CDR3: TGTGCCAGCAGTCCCGGGACTCAATATAATTCACCCCTCCACTTT.

The chain links TRBV11-2 to TRBJ1-6, with D perhaps matching TRBD1 (5 bases). Per the germline V gene, CDR1 is SGHAT and CDR2 is FQNNGV. V lost 2 bases to trimming and J lost 8 bases, with 13 bases between them. The CDR3 covers 15 residues. The CDR3 nucleotides read TGTGCCAGCAGCTTACTAACGACAGTATATTCACCCCTCCACTTT. It codes for CASSLLTTVYSPLHF.

This chain joins TRBV24-1 and TRBJ1-2; 9 bases map to TRBD1. CDR3 length: 15 residues. Germline V gene lookup returns CDR1 KGHDR and CDR2 SFDVKD. V lost 4 bases to trimming and J lost 7 bases; unmatched junction nucleotides: 9. The CDR3 region has the DNA TGTGCCACCAGTGACCCGGACAGGGGCTCGGGTGGCTACACCTTC. It encodes CATSDPDRGSGGYTF.

The chain carries TRBV5-1 and TRBJ2-7, with 7 bases that match TRBD1. Germline CDR1 is SGHRS and CDR2 is YFSETQ. J gave up 6 bases and V 3 bases, and 9 bases lay outside the gene matches. The CDR3 is 14 residues long. The CDR3 DNA sequence: TGCGCCAGCAGCTCGTTCGGACAGGAAAGCGAGCAGTACTTC. It specifies CASSSFGQESEQYF.

The CDR3 region is CASSSDNSYEQYF. In DNA, the CDR3 is TGCGCCAGCAGCTCCGACAACTCCTACGAGCAGTACTTC. V gene TRBV5-1 combines with J gene TRBJ2-7; D remains ambiguous. The CDR3 runs to 13 residues. Per germline, CDR1 SGHRS and CDR2 YFSETQ. V was trimmed by 3 bases and J by 0 bases, leaving 7 bases between them.

This chain links TRBV12-3 or TRBV12-4 with TRBJ1-2, with D possibly TRBD1 on 6 matching bases. The CDR3 has 13 amino acids. Trimming removed 6 bases at V and 6 bases at J, with 14 bases between. This CDR3 is CASRFDRIHGYTF. The CDR3 nucleotides read TGTGCCAGCAGATTTGACAGGATCCATGGCTACACCTTC.

The chain joins TRBV6-2 or TRBV6-3 to TRBJ1-6; no firm D call. Trimming pared 2 bases from V and 6 bases from J, leaving 8 bases between. CDR1 and CDR2 from the germline V gene are MNHEY and SVGEGT. CDR3 size: 14 residues. CDR3 amino acids: CASSYVTTNSPLHF. Here the CDR3 DNA reads TGTGCCAGCAGTTACGTGACAACTAATTCACCCCTCCACTTT.

This chain joins TRBV30 and TRBJ1-5; D might be TRBD1 (6 bases). From germline, CDR1 is GTSNPN and CDR2 SVGIG (reference sequence). V lost 3 bases, J lost 0 bases, and 15 bases lay in between. The CDR3 length is 16 residues. The CDR3 DNA reads as TGTGCCTGGAGGCCCGAACAGGGTATTAGCAATCAGCCCCAGCATTTT. Translating it yields CAWRPEQGISNQPQHF.